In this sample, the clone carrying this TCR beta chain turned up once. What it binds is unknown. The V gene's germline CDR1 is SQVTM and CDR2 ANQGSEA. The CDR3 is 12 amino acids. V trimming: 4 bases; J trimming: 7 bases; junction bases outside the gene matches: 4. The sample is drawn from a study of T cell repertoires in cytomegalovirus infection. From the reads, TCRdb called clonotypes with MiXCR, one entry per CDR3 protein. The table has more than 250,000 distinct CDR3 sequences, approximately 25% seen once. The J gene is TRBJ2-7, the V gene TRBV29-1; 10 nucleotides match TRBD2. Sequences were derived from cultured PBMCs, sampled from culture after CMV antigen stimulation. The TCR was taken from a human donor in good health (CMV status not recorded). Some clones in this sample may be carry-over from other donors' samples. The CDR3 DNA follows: TGCAGCGTTGCACTAGCGGGATGGGAGCAGTACTTC. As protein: CSVALAGWEQYF.